The 24 T cell receptor beta chains below all came from one sample that was sequenced in a study of cytomegalovirus exposure and HLA in healthy donors (dated by TCRdb to 2016 to 2017). The method behind the library was the immunoSEQ multiplex PCR assay. A mixture of 60 forward primers for TCR Vbeta segments and 13 reverse primers for TCR Jbeta segments was used in the multiplex PCR. Sourced from immuneACCESS, this table was stored by TCRdb with only in-frame sequences that have V and J called. A share of the clones is absent; for the studies checked, an unresolved V gene accounts for under half, and the remainder has no known explanation. This sample gives 85,000 to 90,000 clones in total; about three quarters of them show up just once. Around 10% of the sample is taken by the ten largest. The sequencing sample was made of PBMCs. The receptors shown here come from a man aged 25 to 40 in good health and CMV-seropositive.

The chain has TRBV7-9 and TRBJ2-3; TRBD1 agrees at 7 bases. The germline V gene has CDR1 SEHNR and CDR2 FQNEAQ (reference sequence). CDR3 length: 18 residues. Losses at the gene ends were 5 bases for V and 0 bases for J; bases not matched to a gene: 14. DNA for the CDR3: TGTGCCAGCAGCCTCGTACTTTGGACAGGTCCCAGCACAGATACGCAGTATTTT. Its protein product is CASSLVLWTGPSTDTQYF.

The V call is TRBV5-1, the J call TRBJ2-3, with 8 bases matching TRBD2. J lost 0 bases, V lost 6 bases, and 9 bases had no gene match. Germline assignment: CDR1 SGHRS and CDR2 YFSETQ. The CDR3 has 16 amino acids. CDR3 sequence: CASKGSGALSTDTQYF. CDR3 DNA: TGCGCCAGCAAGGGTAGCGGGGCCCTTAGCACAGATACGCAGTATTTT.

The chain joins TRBV4-1 to TRBJ2-2; 10 nucleotides line up with TRBD1. V gave up 1 base and J gave up 5 bases; unmatched junction bases: 4. CDR1 is MGHRA and CDR2 is YSYEKL in the germline V gene. The CDR3 loop spans 16 amino acids. The CDR3 spells CASSQVLGQGTGELFF. CDR3 nucleotide sequence: TGCGCCAGCAGCCAAGTGTTGGGACAGGGGACCGGGGAGCTGTTTTTT.

The rearrangement uses TRBV4-1 and TRBJ2-5; 7 bases line up with TRBD2. The CDR3 spans 16 residues. After removal of 4 bases from V and 5 bases from J, the junction contained 13 bases not matched to a gene. Germline loops: CDR1 MGHRA, CDR2 YSYEKL. The CDR3 sequence is CASSLLPAGVGETQYF. CDR3 coding DNA: TGCGCCAGCAGCCTCCTACCCGCGGGGGTAGGGGAGACCCAGTACTTC.

This clone was observed a handful of times. The rearrangement joins TRBV30 to TRBJ2-7, with 9 bases that match TRBD1. Unmatched junction bases numbered 9, after V lost 3 bases and J lost 12 bases. Germline values: CDR1 GTSNPN, CDR2 SVGIG (reference sequence). The CDR3 length is 12 residues. This CDR3 reads CAWRPGQGSAYF. As DNA, the CDR3 is TGTGCCTGGAGGCCGGGACAGGGCTCTGCGTACTTC.

This clone turned up a few times. The rearrangement uses TRBV29-1 and TRBJ2-5; 9 positions agree with TRBD1. Losses at the gene ends were 3 bases for V and 5 bases for J; bases not matched to a gene: 10. The CDR3 consists of 15 residues. Germline V gene lookup returns CDR1 SQVTM and CDR2 ANQGSEA. The CDR3 bases are TGCAGCGTTGACTCGGGACAGGGACGGGGGGAGACCCAGTACTTC. It codes for CSVDSGQGRGETQYF. Variable domain in full (rest from reference TRBV29-1 and TRBJ2-5): SAVISQKPSRDICQRGTSLTIQCQVDSQVTMMFWYRQQPGQSLTLIATANQGSEATYESGFVIDKFPISRPNLTFSTLTVSNMSPEDSSIYLCSVDSGQGRGETQYFGPGTRLLVL.

A single count supports this clone. This chain connects TRBV7-9 to TRBJ2-5; tentative D call: TRBD1 (6 bases). The CDR3 contains 14 residues. From germline, CDR1 is SEHNR and CDR2 FQNEAQ (reference sequence). Trimming removed 6 bases at V and 5 bases at J, with 16 bases between. CDR3 DNA: TGTGCCAGCAGTTCTACAGGGCTTCGGGAGACCCAGTACTTC. Translating it yields CASSSTGLRETQYF.

Note on this clone: The junction differs from germline at one of its ends, possibly a read error. The chain combines TRBV6-5 with TRBJ1-3, with D possibly being TRBD1 (5 bases). CDR1 is MNHEY and CDR2 is SVGAGI in the germline V gene. The CDR3 contains 15 residues. This CDR3 is CASSRRGGGGNTMYF. The CDR3 DNA sequence: TGTGCCAGCAGCCGACGGGGGGGTGGTGGAAACACCATGTATTTT.

This chain uses TRBV5-1 with TRBJ1-2; a possible D gene is TRBD1 (5 bases). CDR1 SGHRS and CDR2 YFSETQ come from the germline V gene. V gave up 5 bases and J gave up 3 bases, with 11 bases separating them. The CDR3 is 13 residues long. This chain's CDR3 is CASSFRAHYGYTF. CDR3 nucleotides: TGCGCCAGCAGTTTCAGGGCGCACTATGGCTACACCTTC. The full variable domain, in which reference TRBV5-1 and TRBJ1-2 provide the parts outside the CDR3, is KAGVTQTPRYLIKTRGQQVTLSCSPISGHRSVSWYQQTPGQGLQFLFEYFSETQRNKGNFPGRFSGRQFSNSRSEMNVSTLELGDSALYLCASSFRAHYGYTFGSGTRLTVV.

In this sample, this clone turned up a few times. The gene calls are TRBV7-3 and TRBJ1-2, with 7 bases matching TRBD1. Germline-derived CDR1 and CDR2 are SGHTA and FQGTGA. The junction had 7 bases not matched to a gene; V was cut back by 1 base and J by 5 bases. This CDR3 is built from 15 residues. CDR3 DNA sequence: TGTGCCAGCAGCTTAAGGGCAGGGACAGTGTATGGCTACACCTTC. This encodes CASSLRAGTVYGYTF.

This chain uses TRBV6-6 with TRBJ1-2, with D unclear. CDR3 size: 13 residues. Trimming left V 7 bases short and J 0 bases short, with 9 bases between. The germline V gene encodes CDR1 MNHNY and CDR2 SVGAGI (reference sequence). The CDR3 loop reads CASNGGSNYGYTF. DNA of the CDR3: TGTGCCAGCAACGGAGGGTCTAACTATGGCTACACCTTC.

The chain recombines TRBV5-1 with TRBJ2-1, with 12 nucleotides matching TRBD1. This CDR3 contains 16 residues. V gave up 4 bases and J gave up 7 bases; unmatched junction bases: 9. CDR1 is SGHRS and CDR2 is YFSETQ in the germline V gene. The CDR3 DNA sequence: TGCGCCAGCAGCCCAATTGGGACAGGGGGCCGGAATGAGCAGTTCTTC. Its translation is CASSPIGTGGRNEQFF.

V usage is TRBV2 and J usage is TRBJ2-2, with 12 positions matching TRBD2. The CDR3 spans 19 residues. Germline trimming cut 3 bases from V and 1 base from J; bases unmatched to any gene: 9. The germline V gene has CDR1 SNHLY and CDR2 FYNNEI. CDR3 sequence (DNA): TGTGCCAGCAGTGACACAATCGAGACTAGCGGGGGGAACACCGGGGAGCTGTTTTTT. Protein sequence: CASSDTIETSGGNTGELFF.

The chain has TRBV30 and TRBJ1-5, with 7 nucleotides matching TRBD1. The junction had 3 bases not matched to a gene; V was cut back by 4 bases and J by 0 bases. The germline gives CDR1 GTSNPN, CDR2 SVGIG (reference sequence). The CDR3 extends over 14 amino acids. CDR3 loop: CAWTRDSSNQPQHF. Written as DNA, the CDR3 is TGTGCCTGGACCCGGGACAGTAGCAATCAGCCCCAGCATTTT.

DNA of the CDR3: TGTGCCAGCAGCTTGGCCGGACTAGCGGGGACTAGCACAGATACGCAGTATTTT. Encoded protein: CASSLAGLAGTSTDTQYF. The rearrangement joins TRBV5-8 to TRBJ2-3; 12 bases are a match to TRBD2. Germline CDR1 reads SGHTS; CDR2 reads YDEGEE. The CDR3 is 18 amino acids. The trim removed 0 bases at V and 0 bases at J, leaving 5 bases unmatched.

As for this clone: The junction does not match germline at one end; this may be a read error. This CDR3 is also generated by other DNA sequences in the sample. The chain carries TRBV25-1 and TRBJ1-3; D not certain. CDR1 is MGHDK and CDR2 is SYGVNS in the germline V gene. The CDR3 has 11 amino acids. CDR3 nucleotide sequence: TGTGCCAGCAGTGGGGCCGACACCATATACTTT. This gives the protein CASSGADTIYF. Together with reference TRBV25-1 and TRBJ1-3, the CDR3 gives the full variable domain: EADIYQTPRYLVIGTGKKITLECSQTMGHDKMYWYQQDPGMELHLIHYSYGVNSTEKGDLSSESTVSRIRTEHFPLTLESARPSHTSQYLCASSGADTIYFGEGSWLTVV.

CDR3 sequence reads: CASRPGTVYSNQPQHF. The CDR3 DNA is TGTGCCAGCAGGCCTGGGACAGTGTATAGCAATCAGCCCCAGCATTTT. The V and J genes are TRBV28 and TRBJ1-5; 7 bases align to TRBD1. The CDR3 sequence is 16 residues long. J gave up 0 bases and V 6 bases, and 8 bases lay outside the gene matches. Germline CDR1 reads MDHEN; CDR2 reads SYDVKM. Using reference TRBV28 and TRBJ1-5 for the parts outside the CDR3, the full variable domain is DVKVTQSSRYLVKRTGEKVFLECVQDMDHENMFWYRQDPGLGLRLIYFSYDVKMKEKGDIPEGYSVSREKKERFSLILESASTNQTSMYLCASRPGTVYSNQPQHFGDGTRLSIL.

This chain joins TRBV28 and TRBJ2-7; D is uncertain. V was pared by 6 bases and J by 0 bases, with 15 bases between. The CDR3 has 15 amino acids. The germline gives CDR1 MDHEN, CDR2 SYDVKM. CDR3 sequence: CASRSTLRLSYEQYF. The CDR3 DNA reads as TGTGCCAGCAGATCCACACTACGGCTCTCCTACGAGCAGTACTTC. Looking up the rest from reference TRBV28 and TRBJ2-7 gives the full variable domain: DVKVTQSSRYLVKRTGEKVFLECVQDMDHENMFWYRQDPGLGLRLIYFSYDVKMKEKGDIPEGYSVSREKKERFSLILESASTNQTSMYLCASRSTLRLSYEQYFGPGTRLTVT.

The J gene is TRBJ1-1, the V gene TRBV13, with 7 positions matching TRBD1. The V segment lost 5 bases and the J segment 0 bases; nucleotides outside the gene matches: 3. The CDR3 is 14 residues long. CDR1 and CDR2 (germline): PRHDT, FYEKMQ (reference sequence). CDR3 nucleotides: TGTGCCAGCAGCCTGACAGGGTTGAACACTGAAGCTTTCTTT. Protein sequence: CASSLTGLNTEAFF.

Of note for this clone: One end of the junction varies from germline; a read error may be responsible. The rearrangement links TRBV2 to TRBJ2-1; tentative D call: TRBD2 (5 bases). The CDR3 totals 12 residues. Germline CDR1 reads SNHLY; CDR2 reads FYNNEI. This chain's CDR3 is CASIEWAGLGFF. CDR3 DNA: TGTGCCAGCATTGAATGGGCGGGTCTCGGGTTCTTC. The full variable domain, completed using reference TRBV2 and TRBJ2-1, is EPEVTQTPSHQVTQMGQEVILRCVPISNHLYFYWYRQILGQKVEFLVSFYNNEISEKSEIFDDQFSVERPDGSNFTLKIRSTKLEDSAMYFCASIEWAGLGFFGPGTRLTVL.

This rearrangement joins TRBV4-1 to TRBJ2-7; D possibly corresponds to TRBD1 (5 bases). The CDR3 has 14 residues. Trimming cost V 1 base and J 3 bases, with 10 bases left between them. Germline V lookup: CDR1 MGHRA, CDR2 YSYEKL. The CDR3 nucleotides are TGCGCCAGCAGCCAAGTAGTGACAGTCTACGAGCAGTACTTC. The encoded protein is CASSQVVTVYEQYF.

This clone was seen a few times. The CDR3 loop reads CASSQETGVTETGELFF. The DNA for the CDR3 is TGCGCCAGCAGCCAAGAGACGGGGGTTACTGAAACCGGGGAGCTGTTTTTT. The rearrangement joins TRBV4-3 to TRBJ2-2; TRBD2 is a possible D gene (6 bases). Germline V lookup: CDR1 LGHNA, CDR2 YSLEER. This CDR3 has 17 residues. The V end was cut by 0 bases, the J end by 5 bases, with 16 bases between.

The V and J genes are TRBV5-4 and TRBJ2-5, with 8 positions matching TRBD2. This CDR3 region has 13 residues. CDR1 is SGHNT and CDR2 is YYREEE in the germline V gene (reference sequence). Trimming cost V 0 bases and J 5 bases; bases outside gene matches: 0. CDR3 region: CASSLAGGETQYF. CDR3 bases: TGTGCCAGCAGCTTGGCGGGGGGGGAGACCCAGTACTTC.

CDR3 DNA sequence: TGTGCCAGCAGCTTAGCGTCCAGGGGAAAGGTCGAGCAGTACTTC. Translated: CASSLASRGKVEQYF. The chain couples TRBV13 to TRBJ2-7, with D perhaps TRBD1 (6 bases). Trimming pared 1 base from V and 6 bases from J, leaving 16 bases between. This CDR3 has 15 residues. The germline V gene encodes CDR1 PRHDT and CDR2 FYEKMQ (reference sequence). Based on the CDR3 plus reference TRBV13 and TRBJ2-7, the full variable domain is AAGVIQSPRHLIKEKRETATLKCYPIPRHDTVYWYQQGPGQDPQFLISFYEKMQSDKGSIPDRFSAQQFSDYHSELNMSSLELGDSALYFCASSLASRGKVEQYFGPGTRLTVT.